Sequencing of this T cell receptor (beta chain) was carried out in a study of blood T cell repertoires in COVID-19. Study-wide context: T cells, B-cell-depleted T cells, or PBMCs supplied cDNA or gDNA.

The CDR3 runs to 12 residues. Deletions cut 3 bases from V and 0 bases from J, with 6 bases between. The germline gives CDR1 SQVTM, CDR2 ANQGSEA. Study processing details: Nucleated cell number was recorded as an estimate derived from reference gene primer amplification. Libraries were prepared by immunoSEQ multiplex PCR; TCRdb keeps only in-frame clonotypes and omits some of them. D and trimming come from the DNA, and the V and J calls and clone size come from that table. In the table there are about 260,000 clones, roughly 87% of which are singletons. The sample consisted of peripheral blood. The chain is built from TRBV29-1 and TRBJ2-7; D unclear. The receptor was derived from a human donor in a cohort sampled during active COVID-19. The CDR3 is CSVESSSYEQYF. CDR3 DNA sequence: TGCAGCGTTGAGTCCAGCTCCTACGAGCAGTACTTC.